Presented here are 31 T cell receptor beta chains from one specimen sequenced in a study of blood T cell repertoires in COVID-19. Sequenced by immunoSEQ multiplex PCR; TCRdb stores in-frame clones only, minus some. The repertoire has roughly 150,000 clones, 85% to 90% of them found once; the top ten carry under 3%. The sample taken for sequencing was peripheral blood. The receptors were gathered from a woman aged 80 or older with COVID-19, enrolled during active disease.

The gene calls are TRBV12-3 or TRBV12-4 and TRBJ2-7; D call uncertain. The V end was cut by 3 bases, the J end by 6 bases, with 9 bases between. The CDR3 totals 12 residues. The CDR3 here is CASSFARGEQYF. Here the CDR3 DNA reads TGTGCCAGCAGTTTCGCCCGAGGCGAGCAGTACTTC.

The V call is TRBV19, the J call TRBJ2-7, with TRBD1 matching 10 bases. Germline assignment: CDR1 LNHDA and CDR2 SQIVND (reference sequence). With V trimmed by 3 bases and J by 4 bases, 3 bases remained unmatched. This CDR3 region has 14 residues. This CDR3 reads CASSIGTGAYEQYF. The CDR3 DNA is TGTGCCAGTAGTATCGGGACAGGGGCATACGAGCAGTACTTC.

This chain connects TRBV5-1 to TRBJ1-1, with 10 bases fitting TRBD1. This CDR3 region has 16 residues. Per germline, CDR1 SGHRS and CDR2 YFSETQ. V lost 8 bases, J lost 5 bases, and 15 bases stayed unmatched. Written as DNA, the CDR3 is TGCGCCAGTCAACTAGGGACAGGGGCTATGGGGACTGAAGCTTTCTTT. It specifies CASQLGTGAMGTEAFF.

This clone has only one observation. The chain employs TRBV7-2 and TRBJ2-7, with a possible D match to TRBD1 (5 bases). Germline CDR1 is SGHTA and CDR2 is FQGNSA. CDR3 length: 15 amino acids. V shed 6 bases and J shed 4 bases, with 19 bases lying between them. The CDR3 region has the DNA TGTGCCAGCAGTCGAAAAGATGCAGGGCGGTACGAGCAGTACTTC. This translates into CASSRKDAGRYEQYF.

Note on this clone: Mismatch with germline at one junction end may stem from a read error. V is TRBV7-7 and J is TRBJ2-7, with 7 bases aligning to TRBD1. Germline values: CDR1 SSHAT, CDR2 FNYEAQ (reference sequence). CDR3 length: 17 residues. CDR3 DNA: TGTGCTAGCAGCTTAGAGAGCCTCCGGGACAGAGATTACGAGCAGTACTTC. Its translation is CASSLESLRDRDYEQYF.

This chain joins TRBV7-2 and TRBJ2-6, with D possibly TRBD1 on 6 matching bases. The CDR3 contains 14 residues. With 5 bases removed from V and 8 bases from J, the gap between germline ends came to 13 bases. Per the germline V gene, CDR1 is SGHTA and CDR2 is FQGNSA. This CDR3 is CASSVSRGTNVLTF. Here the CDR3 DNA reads TGTGCCAGCAGCGTAAGCAGGGGAACCAACGTCCTGACTTTC.

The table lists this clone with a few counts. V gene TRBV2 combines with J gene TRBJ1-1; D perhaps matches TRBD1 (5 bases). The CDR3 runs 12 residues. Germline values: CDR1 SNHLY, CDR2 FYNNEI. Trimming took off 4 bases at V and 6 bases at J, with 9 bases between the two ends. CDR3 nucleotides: TGTGCCAGCAGTGTCGGGGGAGCTGAAGCTTTCTTT. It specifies CASSVGGAEAFF.

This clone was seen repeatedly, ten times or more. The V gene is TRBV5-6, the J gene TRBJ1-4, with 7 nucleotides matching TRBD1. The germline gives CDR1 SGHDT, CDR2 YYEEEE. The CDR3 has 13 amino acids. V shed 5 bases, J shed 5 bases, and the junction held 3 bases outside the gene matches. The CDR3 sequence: CASSEGQNEKLFF. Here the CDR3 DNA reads TGTGCCAGCAGTGAGGGACAGAATGAAAAACTGTTTTTT.

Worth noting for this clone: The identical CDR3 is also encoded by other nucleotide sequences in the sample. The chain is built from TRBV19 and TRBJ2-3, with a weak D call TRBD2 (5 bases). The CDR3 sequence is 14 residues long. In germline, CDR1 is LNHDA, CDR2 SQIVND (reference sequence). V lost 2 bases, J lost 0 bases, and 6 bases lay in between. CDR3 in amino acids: CASSIRGSTDTQYF. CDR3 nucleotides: TGTGCCAGTAGTATAAGAGGGAGCACAGATACGCAGTATTTT. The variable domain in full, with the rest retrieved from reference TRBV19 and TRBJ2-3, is DGGITQSPKYLFRKEGQNVTLSCEQNLNHDAMYWYRQDPGQGLRLIYYSQIVNDFQKGDIAEGYSVSREKKESFPLTVTSAQKNPTAFYLCASSIRGSTDTQYFGPGTRLTVL.

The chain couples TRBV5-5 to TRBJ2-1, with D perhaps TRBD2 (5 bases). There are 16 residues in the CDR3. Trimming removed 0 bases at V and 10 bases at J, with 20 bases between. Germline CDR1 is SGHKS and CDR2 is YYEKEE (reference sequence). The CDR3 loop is CASSLDPSKSGREQFF. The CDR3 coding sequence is TGTGCCAGCAGCTTGGACCCTTCTAAGTCGGGAAGGGAGCAGTTCTTC.

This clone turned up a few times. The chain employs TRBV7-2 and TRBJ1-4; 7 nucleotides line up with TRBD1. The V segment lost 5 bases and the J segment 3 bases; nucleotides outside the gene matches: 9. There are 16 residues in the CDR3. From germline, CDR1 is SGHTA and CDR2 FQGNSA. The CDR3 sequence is CASSPFLGQANEKLFF. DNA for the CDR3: TGTGCCAGCAGCCCATTTTTAGGACAGGCTAATGAAAAACTGTTTTTT.

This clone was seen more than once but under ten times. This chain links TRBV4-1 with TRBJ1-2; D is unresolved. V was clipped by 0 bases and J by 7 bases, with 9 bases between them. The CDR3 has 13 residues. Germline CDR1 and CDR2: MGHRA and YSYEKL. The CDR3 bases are TGCGCCAGCAGCCAAGATGTTTCAGGTGGCTACACCTTC. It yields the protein CASSQDVSGGYTF.

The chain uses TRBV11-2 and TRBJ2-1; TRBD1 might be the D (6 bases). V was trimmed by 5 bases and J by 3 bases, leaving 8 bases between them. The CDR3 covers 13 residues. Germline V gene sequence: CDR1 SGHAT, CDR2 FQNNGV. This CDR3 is CASSRDNYNEQFF. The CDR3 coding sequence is TGTGCCAGCAGCCGGGACAACTACAATGAGCAGTTCTTC.

CDR3 DNA: TGTGCCAGCAGCTTGGTTTCCGCTAACTATGGCTACACCTTC. This sequence encodes CASSLVSANYGYTF. The chain joins TRBV5-4 to TRBJ1-2; no clear D gene. The ends were cut back, 0 bases at V and 0 bases at J, with 6 bases in the middle. The CDR3 is 14 amino acids. Germline V gene lookup returns CDR1 SGHNT and CDR2 YYREEE (reference sequence).

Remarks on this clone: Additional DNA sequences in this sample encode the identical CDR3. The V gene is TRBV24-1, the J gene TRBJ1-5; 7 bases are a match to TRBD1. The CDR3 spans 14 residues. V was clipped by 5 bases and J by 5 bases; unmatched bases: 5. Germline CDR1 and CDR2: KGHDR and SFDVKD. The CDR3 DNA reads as TGTGCCACCAGTGTTGACAGGGTGGATCAGCCCCAGCATTTT. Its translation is CATSVDRVDQPQHF.

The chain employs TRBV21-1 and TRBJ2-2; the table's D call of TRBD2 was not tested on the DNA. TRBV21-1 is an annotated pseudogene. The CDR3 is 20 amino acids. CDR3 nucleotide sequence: TGTGCCAGCAGCAAAACGGACTGGACTAGCGGGAATTGGAACACCGGGGAGCTGTTTTTT. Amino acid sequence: CASSKTDWTSGNWNTGELFF.

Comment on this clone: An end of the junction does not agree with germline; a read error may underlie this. This CDR3 is CTSSDDLQDRWDGYTF. DNA of the CDR3: TGTACCAGCAGTGATGACCTCCAGGACAGGTGGGATGGCTACACCTTC. The rearrangement links TRBV2 to TRBJ1-2; the match to TRBD1 covers 7 bases. This CDR3 region has 16 residues. Germline CDR1 and CDR2: SNHLY and FYNNEI.

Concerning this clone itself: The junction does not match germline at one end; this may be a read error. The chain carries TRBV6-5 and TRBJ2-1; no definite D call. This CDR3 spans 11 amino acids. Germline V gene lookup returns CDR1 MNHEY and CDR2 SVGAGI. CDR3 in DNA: TGTGCCAGCAGCTTAACCGGCAGCCGGGTCTTC. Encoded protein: CASSLTGSRVF.

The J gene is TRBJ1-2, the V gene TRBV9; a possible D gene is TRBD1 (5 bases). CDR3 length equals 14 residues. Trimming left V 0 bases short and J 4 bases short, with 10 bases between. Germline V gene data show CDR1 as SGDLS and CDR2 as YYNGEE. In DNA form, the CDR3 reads TGTGCCAGCAGCGTAGGGAGACAGCCCTATGGCTACACCTTC. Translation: CASSVGRQPYGYTF.

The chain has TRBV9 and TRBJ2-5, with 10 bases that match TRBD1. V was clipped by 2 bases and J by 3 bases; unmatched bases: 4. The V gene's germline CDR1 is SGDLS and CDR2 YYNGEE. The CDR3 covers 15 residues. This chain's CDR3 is CASSVSGTGEETQYF. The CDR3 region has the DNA TGTGCCAGCAGCGTCTCCGGGACAGGGGAAGAGACCCAGTACTTC.

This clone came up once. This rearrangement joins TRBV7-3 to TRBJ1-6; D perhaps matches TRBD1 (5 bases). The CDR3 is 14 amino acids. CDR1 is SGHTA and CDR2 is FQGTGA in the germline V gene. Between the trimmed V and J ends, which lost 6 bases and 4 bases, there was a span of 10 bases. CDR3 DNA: TGTGCCAGCAGTTCCGGGGGGTATAATTCACCCCTCCACTTT. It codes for CASSSGGYNSPLHF.

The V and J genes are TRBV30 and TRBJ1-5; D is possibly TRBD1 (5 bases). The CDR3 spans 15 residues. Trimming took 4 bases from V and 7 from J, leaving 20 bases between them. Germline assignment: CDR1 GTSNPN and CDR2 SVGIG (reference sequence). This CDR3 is CAWTVPGRGNQPQHF. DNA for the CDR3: TGTGCCTGGACTGTACCGGGGCGGGGGAACCAGCCCCAGCATTTT.

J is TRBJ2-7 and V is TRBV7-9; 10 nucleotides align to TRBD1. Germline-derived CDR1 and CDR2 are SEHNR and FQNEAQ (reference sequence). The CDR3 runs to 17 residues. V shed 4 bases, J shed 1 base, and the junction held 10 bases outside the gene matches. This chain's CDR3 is CASSSGTGAGISYEQYF. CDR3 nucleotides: TGTGCCAGCAGCTCCGGGACAGGGGCGGGAATTTCCTACGAGCAGTACTTC.

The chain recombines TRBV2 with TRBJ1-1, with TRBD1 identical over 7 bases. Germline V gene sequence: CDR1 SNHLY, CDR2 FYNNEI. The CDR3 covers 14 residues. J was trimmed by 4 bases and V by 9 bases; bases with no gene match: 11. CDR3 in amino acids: CASSTGDSITEAFF. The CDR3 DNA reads TGTGCCAGTAGTACAGGGGATTCTATCACTGAAGCTTTCTTT.

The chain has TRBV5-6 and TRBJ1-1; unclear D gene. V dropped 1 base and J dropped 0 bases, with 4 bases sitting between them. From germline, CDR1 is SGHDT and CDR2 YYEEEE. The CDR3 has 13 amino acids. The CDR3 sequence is CASSLYMNTEAFF. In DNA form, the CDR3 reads TGTGCCAGCAGCTTGTATATGAACACTGAAGCTTTCTTT.

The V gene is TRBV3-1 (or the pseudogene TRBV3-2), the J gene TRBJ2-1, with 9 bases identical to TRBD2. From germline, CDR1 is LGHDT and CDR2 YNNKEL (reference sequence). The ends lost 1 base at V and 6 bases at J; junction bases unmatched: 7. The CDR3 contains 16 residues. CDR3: CASSQGLAGISNEQFF. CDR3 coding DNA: TGTGCCAGCAGCCAAGGTCTAGCGGGAATCTCCAATGAGCAGTTCTTC.

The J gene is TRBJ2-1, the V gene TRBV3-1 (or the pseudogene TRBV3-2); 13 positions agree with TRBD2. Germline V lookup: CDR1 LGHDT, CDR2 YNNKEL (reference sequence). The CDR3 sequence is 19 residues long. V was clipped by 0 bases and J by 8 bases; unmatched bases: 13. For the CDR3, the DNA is TGTGCCAGCAGCCAAGATACCCGTACTAGCGGGAGGGATTCGGATGAGCAGTTCTTC. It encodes CASSQDTRTSGRDSDEQFF.

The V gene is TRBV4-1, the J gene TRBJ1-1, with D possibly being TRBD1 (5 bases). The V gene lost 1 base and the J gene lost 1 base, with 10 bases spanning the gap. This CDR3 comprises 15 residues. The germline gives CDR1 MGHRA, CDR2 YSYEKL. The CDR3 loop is CASSQAFRENTEAFF. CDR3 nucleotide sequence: TGCGCCAGCAGCCAAGCGTTCAGGGAGAACACTGAAGCTTTCTTT.

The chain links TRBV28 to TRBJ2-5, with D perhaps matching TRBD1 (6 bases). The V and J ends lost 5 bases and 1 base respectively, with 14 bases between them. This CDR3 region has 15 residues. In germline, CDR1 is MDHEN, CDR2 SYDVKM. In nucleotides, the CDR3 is TGTGCCAGCAGTCCCCGGGACAACCTCCAAGAGACCCAGTACTTC. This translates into CASSPRDNLQETQYF.

The CDR3 sequence is CASSWLTGVGGYTF. For the CDR3, the DNA is TGTGCCAGCAGTTGGCTTACAGGGGTTGGTGGCTACACCTTC. The J gene is TRBJ1-2, the V gene TRBV6-2 or TRBV6-3; 7 bases map to TRBD1. The CDR3 covers 14 residues. V lost 4 bases and J lost 7; bases outside the gene matches: 9. Germline lookup yields CDR1 MNHEY and CDR2 SVGEGT.

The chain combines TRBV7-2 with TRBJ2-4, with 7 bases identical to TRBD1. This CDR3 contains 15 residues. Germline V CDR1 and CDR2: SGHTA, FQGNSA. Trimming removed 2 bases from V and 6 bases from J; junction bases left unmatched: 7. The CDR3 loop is CASSLSQGEGNIQYF. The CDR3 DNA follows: TGTGCCAGCAGCTTAAGTCAGGGGGAAGGAAACATTCAGTACTTC. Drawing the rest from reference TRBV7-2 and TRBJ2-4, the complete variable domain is GAGVSQSPSNKVTEKGKDVELRCDPISGHTALYWYRQSLGQGLEFLIYFQGNSAPDKSGLPSDRFSAERTGGSVSTLTIQRTQQEDSAVYLCASSLSQGEGNIQYFGAGTRLSVL.